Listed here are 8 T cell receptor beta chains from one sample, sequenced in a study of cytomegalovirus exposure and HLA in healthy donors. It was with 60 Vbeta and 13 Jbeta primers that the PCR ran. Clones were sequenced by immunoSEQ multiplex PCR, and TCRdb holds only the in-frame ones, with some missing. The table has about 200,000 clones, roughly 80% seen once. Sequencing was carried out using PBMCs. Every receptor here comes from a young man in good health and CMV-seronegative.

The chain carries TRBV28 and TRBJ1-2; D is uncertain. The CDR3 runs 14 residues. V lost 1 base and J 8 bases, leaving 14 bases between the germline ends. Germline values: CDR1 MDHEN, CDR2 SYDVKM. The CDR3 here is CASSLSPATWGYTF. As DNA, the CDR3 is TGTGCCAGCAGTTTATCCCCTGCGACTTGGGGCTACACCTTC.

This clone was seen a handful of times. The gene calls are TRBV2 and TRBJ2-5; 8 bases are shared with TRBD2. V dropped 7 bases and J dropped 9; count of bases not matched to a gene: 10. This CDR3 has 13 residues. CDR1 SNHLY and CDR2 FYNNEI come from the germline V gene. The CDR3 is CASKAGAGGAQYF. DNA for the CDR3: TGTGCCAGCAAAGCGGGGGCGGGTGGGGCCCAGTACTTC.

The CDR3, as DNA: TGTGCCAGCAGGGTTAGGGGCGAGGAGACCCAGTACTTC. Protein product: CASRVRGEETQYF. The rearrangement joins TRBV6-1 to TRBJ2-5; perhaps TRBD1 as D (5 bases). Looked up from germline, CDR1 is MNHNS and CDR2 is SASEGT. The CDR3 totals 13 residues. Trimming shortened V by 6 bases and J by 5 bases, and 13 bases separated the two germline ends.

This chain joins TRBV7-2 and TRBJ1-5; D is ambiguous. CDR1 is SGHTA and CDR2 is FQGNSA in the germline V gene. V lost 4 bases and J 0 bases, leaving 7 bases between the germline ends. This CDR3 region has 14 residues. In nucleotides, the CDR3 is TGTGCCAGCAGCTCCCCTTTTAGCAATCAGCCCCAGCATTTT. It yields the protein CASSSPFSNQPQHF.

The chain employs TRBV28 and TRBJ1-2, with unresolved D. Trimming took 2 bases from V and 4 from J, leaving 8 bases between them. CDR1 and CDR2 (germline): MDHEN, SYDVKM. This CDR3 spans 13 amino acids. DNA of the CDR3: TGTGCCAGCAGTTTACAACAGTCCTATGGCTACACCTTC. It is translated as CASSLQQSYGYTF.

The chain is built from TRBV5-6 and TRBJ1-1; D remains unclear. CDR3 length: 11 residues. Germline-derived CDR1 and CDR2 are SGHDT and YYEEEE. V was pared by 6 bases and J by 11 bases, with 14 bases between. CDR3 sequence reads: CASNTTRGAFF. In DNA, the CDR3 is TGTGCCAGCAATACAACCCGAGGGGCTTTCTTT.

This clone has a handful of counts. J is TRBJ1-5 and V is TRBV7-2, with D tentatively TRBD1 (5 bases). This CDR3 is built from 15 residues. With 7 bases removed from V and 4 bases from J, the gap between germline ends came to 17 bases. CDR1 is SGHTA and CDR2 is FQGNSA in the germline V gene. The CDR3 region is CASTITGGGNQPQHF. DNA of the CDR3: TGTGCCAGCACCATCACCGGGGGGGGAAATCAGCCCCAGCATTTT.

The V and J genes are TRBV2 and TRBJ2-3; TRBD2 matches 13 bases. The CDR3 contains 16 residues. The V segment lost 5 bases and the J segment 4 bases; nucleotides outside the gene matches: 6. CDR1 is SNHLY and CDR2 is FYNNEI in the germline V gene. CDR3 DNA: TGTGCCAGCAGTCCGGGACTAGCGGGGTCCGCAGATACGCAGTATTTT. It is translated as CASSPGLAGSADTQYF.